The 26 T cell receptor beta chains in this list originate from one sample, sequenced in a study of shared clonotypes between healthy human individuals. CD45RO-negative, CCR7-selected cells formed the naive CD8 fraction, which excluded terminally differentiated effector memory CD45RA+ cells. Profiled with immunoSEQ multiplex PCR; TCRdb holds only in-frame clones, not every one. The sample consists of around 2,000,000 clones, about 93% of them appearing once. The material sequenced was naive CD8+ T cells from PBMCs. The receptors shown here come from a young man in good health. Some clones in this sample may be carry-over from other donors' samples.

The chain is built from TRBV29-1 and TRBJ2-7, with a possible D match to TRBD2 (5 bases). The germline V and J ends were trimmed by 5 bases and 2 bases, with 10 bases remaining between them. This CDR3 has 12 residues. Germline V lookup: CDR1 SQVTM, CDR2 ANQGSEA. The CDR3 region is CSVSAGAYEQYF. CDR3 nucleotides: TGCAGCGTTTCCGCCGGGGCCTACGAGCAGTACTTC.

The chain links TRBV13 to TRBJ2-3; tentatively, D is TRBD1 (5 bases). The V and J ends lost 2 bases and 1 base respectively, with 7 bases between them. The CDR3 length is 14 residues. In germline, CDR1 is PRHDT, CDR2 FYEKMQ (reference sequence). CDR3 amino acids: CASSLSRGTDTQYF. CDR3 DNA: TGTGCCAGCAGCTTATCCAGGGGCACAGATACGCAGTATTTT.

As concerns this clone: Additional DNA sequences in this sample encode the identical CDR3. The rearrangement uses TRBV6-1 and TRBJ2-7; possible D gene TRBD2, 5 bases. Germline lookup yields CDR1 MNHNS and CDR2 SASEGT. Trimming removed 8 bases at V and 1 base at J, with 6 bases between. This CDR3 has 11 amino acids. The CDR3 DNA reads TGTGCCAGCCGGGGATCCTACGAGCAGTACTTC. Protein: CASRGSYEQYF.

This clone was found once. The chain couples TRBV5-1 to TRBJ2-7; 9 positions match TRBD1. The CDR3 has 14 amino acids. Germline trimming cut 4 bases from V and 4 bases from J; bases unmatched to any gene: 6. CDR1 SGHRS and CDR2 YFSETQ come from the germline V gene. The CDR3 DNA reads as TGCGCCAGCAGCGGTACAGGGGGCGCGTACGAGCAGTACTTC. This sequence encodes CASSGTGGAYEQYF. Supplemented by reference TRBV5-1 and TRBJ2-7, the full variable domain reads KAGVTQTPRYLIKTRGQQVTLSCSPISGHRSVSWYQQTPGQGLQFLFEYFSETQRNKGNFPGRFSGRQFSNSRSEMNVSTLELGDSALYLCASSGTGGAYEQYFGPGTRLTVT.

The chain combines TRBV6-1 with TRBJ1-4, with D unresolved. V dropped 3 bases and J dropped 3 bases, with 11 bases sitting between them. Germline CDR1 is MNHNS and CDR2 is SASEGT. The CDR3 sequence is 15 residues long. The DNA for the CDR3 is TGTGCCAGCAGTGATGGGGTTAGGTCTAATGAAAAACTGTTTTTT. It encodes CASSDGVRSNEKLFF.

J is TRBJ1-3 and V is TRBV13; D is unclear. Germline V gene data show CDR1 as PRHDT and CDR2 as FYEKMQ (reference sequence). The CDR3 covers 16 residues. The V end lost 3 bases, the J end lost 2 bases, and 14 bases lay between the germline ends. CDR3 sequence: CASSLGGSPPGNTIYF. The CDR3 DNA reads as TGTGCCAGCAGCTTGGGAGGGTCGCCCCCTGGAAACACCATATATTTT.

The rearrangement links TRBV28 to TRBJ2-3; 11 nucleotides agree with TRBD2. The V gene end was trimmed by 5 bases and the J gene end by 2 bases; junction bases not matched to a gene: 12. Per germline, CDR1 MDHEN and CDR2 SYDVKM. The CDR3 has 18 amino acids. The DNA of the CDR3 is TGTGCCAGCAGTCTACCCGGGTTGACTAGCGGGATCACAGATACGCAGTATTTT. Translation gives CASSLPGLTSGITDTQYF.

The V call is TRBV7-9, the J call TRBJ1-2; no definite D call. The ends were cut back, 5 bases at V and 2 bases at J, with 18 bases in the middle. The CDR3 has 16 residues. Germline CDR1 reads SEHNR; CDR2 reads FQNEAQ (reference sequence). As DNA, the CDR3 is TGTGCCAGCAGCCCCTCTCCCGGACTGATAAACTATGGCTACACCTTC. This encodes CASSPSPGLINYGYTF.

This rearrangement joins TRBV4-2 to TRBJ1-5; D gene uncertain. The V end lost 1 base, the J end lost 9 bases, and 16 bases lay between the germline ends. The germline CDR1 and CDR2 sequences are LGHNA and YNFKEQ. The CDR3 loop spans 15 amino acids. The CDR3 DNA follows: TGTGCCAGCAGCCAAGGGCGAGGTCTAACCCCGCCCCAGCATTTT. Translated: CASSQGRGLTPPQHF.

The gene calls are TRBV7-9 and TRBJ2-7; D call uncertain. V dropped 6 bases and J dropped 3 bases, with 9 bases sitting between them. The CDR3 is 12 residues long. The germline V gene has CDR1 SEHNR and CDR2 FQNEAQ (reference sequence). The CDR3 coding sequence is TGTGCCAGCAGTGACGGAGACTACGAGCAGTACTTC. It codes for CASSDGDYEQYF.

This chain uses TRBV27 with TRBJ2-7; 10 bases map to TRBD2. V trimming: 5 bases; J trimming: 3 bases; junction bases outside the gene matches: 10. CDR3 length equals 16 residues. Germline lookup yields CDR1 MNHEY and CDR2 SMNVEV (reference sequence). CDR3 loop: CASSLRTSGAHYEQYF. In DNA, the CDR3 is TGTGCCAGCAGTCTTCGGACTAGCGGAGCCCACTACGAGCAGTACTTC.

The chain combines TRBV5-6 with TRBJ2-2; no clear D. The CDR3 length is 17 residues. Germline V gene lookup returns CDR1 SGHDT and CDR2 YYEEEE. V was clipped by 0 bases and J by 0 bases, with 12 bases between them. The DNA for the CDR3 is TGTGCCAGCAGCTTGGCCGGCAGAATCGCGAACACCGGGGAGCTGTTTTTT. It translates to CASSLAGRIANTGELFF.

This clone showed up just a few times. This same CDR3 is encoded by further DNA sequences in the sample. The chain joins TRBV7-9 to TRBJ1-5; D uncertain. The length of the CDR3 is 12 residues. V was trimmed by 1 base and J by 4 bases, leaving 2 bases between them. CDR1 is SEHNR and CDR2 is FQNEAQ in the germline V gene (reference sequence). CDR3 sequence: CASSLGNQPQHF. In DNA, the CDR3 is TGTGCCAGCAGCTTAGGAAATCAGCCCCAGCATTTT.

V is TRBV29-1 and J is TRBJ2-2, with 7 bases identical to TRBD2. Germline CDR1 reads SQVTM; CDR2 reads ANQGSEA. After removal of 5 bases from V and 6 bases from J, the junction contained 3 bases not matched to a gene. The CDR3 has 12 residues. Here the CDR3 reads CSVSGASGELFF. The CDR3 region has the DNA TGCAGCGTTAGCGGGGCTTCCGGGGAGCTGTTTTTT.

With respect to this clone: Additional DNA sequences in this sample encode the identical CDR3. The chain combines TRBV29-1 with TRBJ2-7, with TRBD2 matching 11 bases. Germline lookup yields CDR1 SQVTM and CDR2 ANQGSEA. CDR3 length: 14 amino acids. Trimming cost V 2 bases and J 0 bases; bases outside gene matches: 0. CDR3 sequence (DNA): TGCAGCGTTGAAACTAGCGGGAGCTCCTACGAGCAGTACTTC. It yields the protein CSVETSGSSYEQYF.

Worth noting for this clone: At one end, the junction sequence differs from germline, possibly due to a read error. The V and J genes are TRBV6-5 and TRBJ2-2; 9 bases line up with TRBD2. The length of the CDR3 is 15 residues. CDR1 is MNHEY and CDR2 is SVGAGI in the germline V gene. Here the CDR3 reads CASSFGLANTGELFF. The CDR3 DNA reads TGTGCCAGCAGTTTCGGACTAGCGAATACCGGGGAGCTGTTTTTT.

The chain links TRBV27 to TRBJ2-1, with D maybe TRBD2 (5 bases). Trimming shortened V by 6 bases and J by 8 bases, and 11 bases separated the two germline ends. The CDR3 is made up of 12 amino acids. The germline gives CDR1 MNHEY, CDR2 SMNVEV (reference sequence). DNA for the CDR3: TGTGCCAGCAGCGCTCTAGCCGATGAGCAGTTCTTC. Its translation is CASSALADEQFF.

V usage is TRBV9 and J usage is TRBJ2-7; the D is unclear. The CDR3 totals 14 residues. CDR1 and CDR2 (germline): SGDLS, YYNGEE. Trimming removed 0 bases at V and 4 bases at J, with 11 bases between. CDR3 bases: TGTGCCAGCAGCGTAGCACCAGGATTATACGAGCAGTACTTC. This translates into CASSVAPGLYEQYF.

V gene TRBV4-1 combines with J gene TRBJ2-5; 9 nucleotides align to TRBD1. The J call may be mistaken, given a closer DNA end match to TRBJ2-7. Germline values: CDR1 MGHRA, CDR2 YSYEKL. This CDR3 spans 16 amino acids. The CDR3 coding sequence is TGCGCCAGCAGCCAAGCAACCGGGACAGGGTCCTACGAGCAGTACTTC. Protein: CASSQATGTGSYEQYF.

The chain couples TRBV30 to TRBJ2-5; either TRBD1 or TRBD2 may fit D (6 bases each). Germline V gives CDR1 GTSNPN, CDR2 SVGIG (reference sequence). Trimming left V 3 bases short and J 2 bases short, with 13 bases between. This CDR3 region has 14 residues. The CDR3 spells CAWRGGISQETQYF. The CDR3 bases are TGTGCCTGGAGAGGGGGGATTTCACAAGAGACCCAGTACTTC.

V and J are TRBV12-5 and TRBJ2-5; 8 nucleotides agree with TRBD2. V shed 3 bases and J 7 bases; nucleotides not matched to a gene: 28. This CDR3 has 21 amino acids. The germline V gene encodes CDR1 LGHNT and CDR2 FRNRAP. The CDR3 DNA is TGTGCTAGTGGTTTACCTCCTACTCAGATCGTTCTAGCGGGTGCTTCTGGGACCCAGTACTTC. This gives the protein CASGLPPTQIVLAGASGTQYF.

The chain joins TRBV7-9 to TRBJ2-1; D is unresolved. CDR1 SEHNR and CDR2 FQNEAQ come from the germline V gene (reference sequence). CDR3 length: 16 residues. Trimming stripped 6 bases from V and 6 bases from J, with 21 bases between. The CDR3 sequence: CASSSNSVPLSNEQFF. In nucleotides, the CDR3 is TGTGCCAGCAGTTCAAATTCGGTACCCCTCTCCAATGAGCAGTTCTTC.

V usage is TRBV11-2 and J usage is TRBJ2-1; D may match TRBD1 or TRBD2 (5 bases each). From germline, CDR1 is SGHAT and CDR2 FQNNGV. V was shortened by 5 bases and J by 8 bases, with 19 bases between the two germline ends. The CDR3 runs 15 residues. The chain's CDR3 is CASSHPGRPLDEQFF. CDR3 sequence (DNA): TGTGCCAGCAGCCATCCGGGACGCCCGTTGGATGAGCAGTTCTTC.

V gene TRBV2 combines with J gene TRBJ1-4; D is unclear. The V gene lost 2 bases and the J gene lost 0 bases, with 7 bases spanning the gap. The CDR3 contains 15 residues. Looked up from germline, CDR1 is SNHLY and CDR2 is FYNNEI. CDR3 loop: CASSEIGATNEKLFF. The CDR3 DNA sequence: TGTGCCAGCAGTGAAATCGGAGCAACTAATGAAAAACTGTTTTTT.

This clone showed up just once. This rearrangement joins TRBV11-2 to TRBJ1-4; D may be TRBD1 (5 bases). CDR1 and CDR2 from the germline V gene are SGHAT and FQNNGV. The length of the CDR3 is 14 residues. V shed 6 bases and J shed 3 bases, with 11 bases lying between them. In nucleotides, the CDR3 is TGTGCCAGCAGGCGGAGGGGCCCTAATGAAAAACTGTTTTTT. It is translated as CASRRRGPNEKLFF.

The chain has TRBV9 and TRBJ2-5, with D tentatively TRBD1 (5 bases). The CDR3 is made up of 14 amino acids. Germline values: CDR1 SGDLS, CDR2 YYNGEE. Deletions cut 0 bases from V and 5 bases from J, with 11 bases between. The CDR3 bases are TGTGCCAGCAGCGTAGATTTGGCAGGGGAGACCCAGTACTTC. This encodes CASSVDLAGETQYF. The variable domain in full, completed from reference TRBV9 and TRBJ2-5, reads DSGVTQTPKHLITATGQRVTLRCSPRSGDLSVYWYQQSLDQGLQFLIQYYNGEERAKGNILERFSAQQFPDLHSELNLSSLELGDSALYFCASSVDLAGETQYFGPGTRLLVL.